The source of this T cell receptor (beta chain) is a study of T cells in localized non-small cell lung cancer. Study conclusions and caveats: Tumor showed lower T cell clonality than uninvolved adjacent lung, where it was highest. A median approximately 59 of the top 100 tumor clones appeared in adjacent lung. Those with higher blood T cell density had longer overall survival.

TCRdb keeps only in-frame clones here, not all; method: immunoSEQ multiplex PCR. The sample yields tens of thousands of clones, about nine tenths seen once. This CDR3 has 12 residues. Per germline, CDR1 WSHSY and CDR2 SAAADI. The V gene lost 4 bases and the J gene lost 10 bases, with 13 bases spanning the gap. For this clone: The antigen remains unidentified.

The TCR originated in a man between 35 and 75 years old with stage I squamous cell lung carcinoma. Sequencing was performed on peripheral blood, taken before any cancer treatment. The J gene is TRBJ1-2, the V gene TRBV10-2; weak D call: TRBD1 (6 bases). The CDR3, as DNA: TGCGCCAGCAGTGCGGAAGGGGGAGACTACACCTTC. Encoded protein: CASSAEGGDYTF.